Listed here are 10 T cell receptor beta chains from one sample, sequenced in a study of regulatory T cells in long-lasting Graves disease (dated by TCRdb to the early 2020s). Read against the paper, the sample's time point label means: newly diagnosed GD, antithyroid drugs for less than 3 months. For both TCR sequencing and RNA sequencing, RNA was extracted from PBMCs using TRIzol. The method was multiplex PCR. TCRdb records Illumina HiSeq 4000 as the sequencer. To build TCR beta libraries, CDR3 regions were amplified by Arm-PCR using iRepertoire HTBI primers. TCRdb trimmed public reads at Q25 via fastp, called clones via MiXCR and kept in-frame beta chains. Each record represents a unique CDR3 protein, reported with the most common genes and DNA among its rows. The sample yields 350,000 to 500,000 distinct CDR3 sequences; about 17% were counted once. About a quarter of the sample is held by the ten biggest clonotypes.

These records were also assigned to another study, of T cells in Graves' hyperthyroidism and ophthalmopathy.

The specimen comprised peripheral blood mononuclear cells (PBMCs), sampled at new diagnosis, from a patient treated with antithyroid drugs. The receptors come from a woman in her late teens or twenties with Graves disease. Donor details come from another sample of the same person, matched by shared clones.

The chain uses TRBV6-1 and TRBJ2-1; D possibly matches TRBD1 or TRBD2 (5 bases each). The V gene's germline CDR1 is MNHNS and CDR2 SASEGT. The CDR3 sequence is 16 residues long. V lost 0 bases, J lost 2 bases, and 11 bases lay in between. The chain's CDR3 is CASSEAPGTAYNEQFF. CDR3 sequence (DNA): TGTGCCAGCAGTGAAGCGCCCGGGACCGCCTACAATGAGCAGTTCTTC.

This clonotype was detected many times. This chain uses TRBV29-1 with TRBJ2-7; tentative D call: TRBD2 (5 bases). The length of the CDR3 is 14 residues. CDR1 and CDR2 (germline): SQVTM, ANQGSEA. V lost 4 bases and J 1 base, leaving 14 bases between the germline ends. CDR3 loop: CSVASSTASYEQYF. In nucleotides, the CDR3 is TGCAGCGTTGCTAGCTCGACTGCTTCCTACGAGCAGTACTTC.

In its sample, this clonotype was seen many times. This sequence joins TRBV7-9 and TRBJ2-7, with D maybe TRBD2 (6 bases). The CDR3 runs 16 residues. Germline CDR1 and CDR2: SEHNR and FQNEAQ (reference sequence). Trimming took 5 bases from V and 1 from J, leaving 18 bases between them. Here the CDR3 DNA reads TGTGCCAGCAGCACCCTCCGGGACGGGGGATCCTACGAGCAGTACTTC. Encoded protein: CASSTLRDGGSYEQYF.

This clonotype was counted many times. V and J are TRBV20-1 and TRBJ2-7, with a tentative D call TRBD2 (5 bases). The CDR3 has 14 residues. The V gene lost 0 bases and the J gene lost 1 base, with 10 bases spanning the gap. Germline V CDR1 and CDR2: DFQATT, SNEGSKA (reference sequence). The CDR3 protein is CSARDGGGSYEQYF. The DNA of the CDR3 is TGCAGTGCTAGAGATGGAGGAGGATCCTACGAGCAGTACTTC.

This clonotype was seen repeatedly, ten times or more. The rearrangement links TRBV7-2 to TRBJ2-1; 14 nucleotides line up with TRBD2. Trimming removed 4 bases from V and 7 bases from J; junction bases left unmatched: 6. The CDR3 consists of 16 residues. Germline V lookup: CDR1 SGHTA, CDR2 FQGNSA. DNA for the CDR3: TGTGCCAGCAGCTCCACCGGGACTAGCGGGAGTAATGAGCAGTTCTTC. It translates to CASSSTGTSGSNEQFF.

This clonotype has ten or more counts. J is TRBJ1-5 and V is TRBV3-1, with a tentative D call TRBD1 (6 bases). V lost 4 bases to trimming and J lost 5 bases, with 15 bases between them. The germline gives CDR1 LGHDT, CDR2 YNNKEL (reference sequence). This CDR3 has 15 amino acids. CDR3 residues: CASSRGRGGHQPQHF. CDR3 nucleotide sequence: TGTGCCAGCAGCCGAGGAAGAGGGGGACATCAGCCCCAGCATTTT.

On this clonotype: Relative to the germline gene, one junction end is altered; a read error may explain this. The CDR3 DNA sequence: TGCAGCGTTGGTGGGACAGGGGGAGTCTACGGGCAGTACTTC. As protein: CSVGGTGGVYGQYF. The chain links TRBV29-1 to TRBJ2-7; TRBD1 agrees at 11 bases. The CDR3 is made up of 14 amino acids. Germline CDR1 SQVTM, CDR2 ANQGSEA.

This clonotype has ten or more counts. The genes are TRBV5-8 and TRBJ1-1; 8 nucleotides align to TRBD1. There are 14 residues in the CDR3. V lost 3 bases and J lost 3; bases outside the gene matches: 4. CDR1 is SGHTS and CDR2 is YDEGEE in the germline V gene. This CDR3 is CASSSDRAYTEAFF. CDR3 nucleotides: TGTGCCAGCAGCTCGGACAGGGCCTACACTGAAGCTTTCTTT.

The chain's CDR3 is CASRGGTDSNQPQHF. DNA for the CDR3: TGTGCCAGCAGGGGGGGGACAGACAGCAATCAGCCCCAGCATTTT. The chain uses TRBV12-3 or TRBV12-4 and TRBJ1-5; 7 bases agree with TRBD1. CDR3 length: 15 amino acids. The V segment lost 6 bases and the J segment 1 base; nucleotides outside the gene matches: 6.

The rearrangement joins TRBV7-3 to TRBJ1-5; D is uncertain. CDR1 is SGHTA and CDR2 is FQGTGA in the germline V gene. V lost 2 bases and J lost 4, with 6 bases in between. This CDR3 has 13 amino acids. The CDR3 sequence is CASSLQPNQPQHF. The CDR3 DNA reads as TGTGCCAGCAGCTTACAACCAAATCAGCCCCAGCATTTT. The full variable domain, its missing parts supplied by reference TRBV7-3 and TRBJ1-5, is GAGVSQTPSNKVTEKGKYVELRCDPISGHTALYWYRQSLGQGPEFLIYFQGTGAADDSGLPNDRFFAVRPEGSVSTLKIQRTERGDSAVYLCASSLQPNQPQHFGDGTRLSIL.